This paragraph covers one T cell receptor beta chain sequence. No antigen is known for it. This entry belongs to a study of cytomegalovirus exposure and HLA in healthy donors. Study overall: The same platform as the roughly 670 first-cohort repertoires was used for the 110 or so validation repertoires, a later analysis reported.

Regarding the study as a whole: Most TCR sequences were rare, but some public TCRs occurred in many donors.

Produced via immunoSEQ multiplex PCR; TCRdb's table is partial and in-frame only. In the table there are roughly 130,000 clones, around 90% of which are singletons. V lost 4 bases and J lost 5; bases outside the gene matches: 6. CDR1 and CDR2 (germline): MGHRA, YSYEKL. CDR3 length equals 14 residues. The sequence was collected from a woman in her 30s in good health and CMV-seropositive. Source material: PBMCs. The V gene is TRBV4-1, the J gene TRBJ1-2; 8 nucleotides agree with TRBD1. CDR3 sequence (DNA): TGCGCCAGCAGCCGTGAGGGACAGGTTTATGGCTACACCTTC. This translates into CASSREGQVYGYTF.